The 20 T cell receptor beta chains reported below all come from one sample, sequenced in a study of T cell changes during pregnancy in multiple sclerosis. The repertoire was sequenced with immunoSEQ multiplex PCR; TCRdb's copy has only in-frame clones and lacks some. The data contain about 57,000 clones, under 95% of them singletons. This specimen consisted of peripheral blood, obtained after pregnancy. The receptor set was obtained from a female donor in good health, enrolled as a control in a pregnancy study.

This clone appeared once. The CDR3 reads CASSLNTMNTEAFF. The CDR3 DNA reads TGTGCCAGCAGCTTAAACACTATGAACACTGAAGCTTTCTTT. The gene calls are TRBV7-2 and TRBJ1-1; D is uncertain. Germline CDR1 SGHTA, CDR2 FQGNSA. CDR3 length equals 14 residues. V was cut by 2 bases and J by 0 bases, with 7 bases left in between.

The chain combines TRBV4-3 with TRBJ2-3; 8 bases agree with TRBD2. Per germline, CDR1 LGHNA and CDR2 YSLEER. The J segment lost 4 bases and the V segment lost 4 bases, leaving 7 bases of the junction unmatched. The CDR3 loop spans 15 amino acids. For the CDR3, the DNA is TGCGCCAGCAGCCTACTACGGGGGGGCCCAGATACGCAGTATTTT. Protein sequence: CASSLLRGGPDTQYF.

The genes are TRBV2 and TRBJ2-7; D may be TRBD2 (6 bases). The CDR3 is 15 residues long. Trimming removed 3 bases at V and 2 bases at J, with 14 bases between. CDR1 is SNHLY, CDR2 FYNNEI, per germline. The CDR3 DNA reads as TGTGCCAGCAGTGAGCTGGGACTGGAGACCTACGAGCAGTACTTC. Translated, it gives CASSELGLETYEQYF.

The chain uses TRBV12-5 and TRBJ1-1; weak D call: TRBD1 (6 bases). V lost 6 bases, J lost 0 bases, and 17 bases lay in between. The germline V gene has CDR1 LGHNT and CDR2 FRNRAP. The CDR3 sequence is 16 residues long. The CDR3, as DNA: TGTGCTAGTGGAGGGGGGGCAGCCTCCATGAACACTGAAGCTTTCTTT. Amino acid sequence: CASGGGAASMNTEAFF.

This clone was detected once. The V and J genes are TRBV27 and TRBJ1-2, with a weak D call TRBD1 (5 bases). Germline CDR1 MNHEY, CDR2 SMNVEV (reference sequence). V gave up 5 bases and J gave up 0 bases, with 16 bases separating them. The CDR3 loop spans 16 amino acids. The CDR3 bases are TGTGCCAGCAGTCGCGCCTTGGGGGGGGCTAACTATGGCTACACCTTC. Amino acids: CASSRALGGANYGYTF.

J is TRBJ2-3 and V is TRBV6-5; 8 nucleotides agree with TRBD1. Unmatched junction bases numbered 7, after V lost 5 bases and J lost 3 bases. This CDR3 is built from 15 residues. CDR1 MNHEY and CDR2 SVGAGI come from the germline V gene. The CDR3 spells CASSPGTGRTDTQYF. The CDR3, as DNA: TGTGCCAGCAGTCCCGGGACAGGAAGGACAGATACGCAGTATTTT.

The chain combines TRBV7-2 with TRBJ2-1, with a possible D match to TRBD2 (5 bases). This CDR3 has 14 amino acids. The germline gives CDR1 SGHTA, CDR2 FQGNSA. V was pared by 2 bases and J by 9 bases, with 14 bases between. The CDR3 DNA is TGTGCCAGCAGCTTAATCCTCGCCGGAGGTGAGCAGTTCTTC. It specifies CASSLILAGGEQFF.

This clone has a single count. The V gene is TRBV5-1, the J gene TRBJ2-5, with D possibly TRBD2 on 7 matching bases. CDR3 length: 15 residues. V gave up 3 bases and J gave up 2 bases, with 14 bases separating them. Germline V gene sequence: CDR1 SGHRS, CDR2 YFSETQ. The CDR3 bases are TGCGCCAGCAGCTCTTACCGGGGGGCTCAAGAGACCCAGTACTTC. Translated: CASSSYRGAQETQYF.

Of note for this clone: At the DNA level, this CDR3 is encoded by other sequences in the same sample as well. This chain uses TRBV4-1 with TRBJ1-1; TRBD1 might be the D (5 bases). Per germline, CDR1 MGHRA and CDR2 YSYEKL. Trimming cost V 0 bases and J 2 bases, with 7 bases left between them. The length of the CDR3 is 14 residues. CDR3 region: CASSQEGGNTEAFF. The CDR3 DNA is TGCGCCAGCAGCCAAGAGGGGGGAAACACTGAAGCTTTCTTT.

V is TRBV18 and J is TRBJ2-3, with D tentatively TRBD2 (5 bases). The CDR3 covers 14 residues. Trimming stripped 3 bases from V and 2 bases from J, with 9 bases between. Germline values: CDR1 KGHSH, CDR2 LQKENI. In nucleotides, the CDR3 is TGTGCCAGCTCACCGGGGAGCCCCACAGATACGCAGTATTTT. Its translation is CASSPGSPTDTQYF.

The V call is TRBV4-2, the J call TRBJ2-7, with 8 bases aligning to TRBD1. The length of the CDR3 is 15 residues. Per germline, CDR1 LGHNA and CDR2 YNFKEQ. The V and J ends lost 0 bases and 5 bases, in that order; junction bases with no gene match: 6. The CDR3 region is CASSQETGGKNEQYF. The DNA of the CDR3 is TGTGCCAGCAGCCAAGAAACAGGGGGAAAAAACGAGCAGTACTTC.

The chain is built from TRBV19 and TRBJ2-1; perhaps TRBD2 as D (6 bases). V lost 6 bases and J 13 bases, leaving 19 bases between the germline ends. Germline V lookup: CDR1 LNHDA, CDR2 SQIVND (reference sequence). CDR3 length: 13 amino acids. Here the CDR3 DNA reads TGTGCCAGTAGCCTCTCCTTCGGGGCGGGACAGTTCTTC. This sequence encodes CASSLSFGAGQFF.

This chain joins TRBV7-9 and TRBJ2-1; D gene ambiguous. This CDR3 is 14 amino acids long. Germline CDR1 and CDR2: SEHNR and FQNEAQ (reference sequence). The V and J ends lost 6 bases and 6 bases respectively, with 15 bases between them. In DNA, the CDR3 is TGTGCCAGCAGTGGGTTCACTAATCCCAATGAGCAGTTCTTC. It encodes CASSGFTNPNEQFF.

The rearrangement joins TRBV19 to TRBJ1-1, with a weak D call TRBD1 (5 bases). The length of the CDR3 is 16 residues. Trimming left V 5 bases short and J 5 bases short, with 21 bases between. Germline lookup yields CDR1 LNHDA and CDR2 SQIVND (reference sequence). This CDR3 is CASSRRQAGWNTEAFF. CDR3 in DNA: TGTGCCAGTAGTCGAAGGCAGGCAGGGTGGAATACTGAAGCTTTCTTT.

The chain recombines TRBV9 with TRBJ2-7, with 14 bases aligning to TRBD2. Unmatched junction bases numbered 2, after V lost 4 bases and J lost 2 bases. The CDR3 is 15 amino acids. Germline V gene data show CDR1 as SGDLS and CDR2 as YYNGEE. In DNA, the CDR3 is TGTGCCAGCAGCATGACTAGCGGGGGGGCCTACGAGCAGTACTTC. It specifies CASSMTSGGAYEQYF.

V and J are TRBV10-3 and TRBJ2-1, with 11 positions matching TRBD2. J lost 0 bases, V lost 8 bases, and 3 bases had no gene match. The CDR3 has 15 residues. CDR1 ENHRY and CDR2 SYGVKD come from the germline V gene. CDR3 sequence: CAILGTSGSYNEQFF. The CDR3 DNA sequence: TGTGCCATCTTAGGGACTAGCGGCTCCTACAATGAGCAGTTCTTC.

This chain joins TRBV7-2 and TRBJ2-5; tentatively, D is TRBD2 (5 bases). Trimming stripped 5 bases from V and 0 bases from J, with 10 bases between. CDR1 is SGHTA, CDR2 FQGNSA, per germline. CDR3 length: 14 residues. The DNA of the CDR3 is TGTGCCAGCAGCCTCCGGAGGAACCAAGAGACCCAGTACTTC. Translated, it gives CASSLRRNQETQYF.

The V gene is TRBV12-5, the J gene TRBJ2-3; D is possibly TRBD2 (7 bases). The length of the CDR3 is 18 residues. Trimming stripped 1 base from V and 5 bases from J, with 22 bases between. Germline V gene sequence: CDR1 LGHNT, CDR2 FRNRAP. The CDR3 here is CASGLAPWEGGRGDTQYF. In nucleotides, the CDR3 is TGTGCTAGTGGTTTGGCTCCTTGGGAGGGGGGCCGTGGAGATACGCAGTATTTT.

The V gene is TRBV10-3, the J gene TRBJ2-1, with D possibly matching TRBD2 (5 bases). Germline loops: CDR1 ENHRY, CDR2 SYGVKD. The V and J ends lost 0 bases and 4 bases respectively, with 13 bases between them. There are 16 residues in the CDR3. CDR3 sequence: CAISESRGGSYNEQFF. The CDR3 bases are TGTGCCATCAGTGAGTCGCGAGGAGGAAGTTACAATGAGCAGTTCTTC.

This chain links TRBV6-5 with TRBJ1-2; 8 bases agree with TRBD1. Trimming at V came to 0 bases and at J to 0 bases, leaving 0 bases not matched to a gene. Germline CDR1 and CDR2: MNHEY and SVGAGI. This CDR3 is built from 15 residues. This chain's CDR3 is CASSYSDRANYGYTF. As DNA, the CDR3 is TGTGCCAGCAGTTACTCGGACAGGGCTAACTATGGCTACACCTTC.